This record looks at one T cell receptor (beta chain) sequence and its context. The data belong to a study of blood T cell repertoires in COVID-19. Trimming shortened V by 3 bases and J by 0 bases, and 9 bases separated the two germline ends. Germline V lookup: CDR1 SEHNR, CDR2 FQNEAQ (reference sequence). The CDR3 spans 15 residues. Data came from immunoSEQ multiplex PCR; TCRdb stores just in-frame clones and leaves some out. The repertoire holds some 170,000 clones, with around 79% as singletons. The sequencing sample was made of peripheral blood. The sequence came from a woman in her 70s with acute or convalescent COVID-19. This sequence joins TRBV7-9 and TRBJ1-5; no clear D gene. CDR3 in amino acids: CASSFGGDSNQPQHF. The CDR3 DNA follows: TGTGCCAGCAGCTTCGGCGGAGATAGCAATCAGCCCCAGCATTTT. The full variable domain, with the rest looked up from reference TRBV7-9 and TRBJ1-5, is DTGVSQNPRHKITKRGQNVTFRCDPISEHNRLYWYRQTLGQGPEFLTYFQNEAQLEKSRLLSDRFSAERPKGSFSTLEIQRTEQGDSAMYLCASSFGGDSNQPQHFGDGTRLSIL.